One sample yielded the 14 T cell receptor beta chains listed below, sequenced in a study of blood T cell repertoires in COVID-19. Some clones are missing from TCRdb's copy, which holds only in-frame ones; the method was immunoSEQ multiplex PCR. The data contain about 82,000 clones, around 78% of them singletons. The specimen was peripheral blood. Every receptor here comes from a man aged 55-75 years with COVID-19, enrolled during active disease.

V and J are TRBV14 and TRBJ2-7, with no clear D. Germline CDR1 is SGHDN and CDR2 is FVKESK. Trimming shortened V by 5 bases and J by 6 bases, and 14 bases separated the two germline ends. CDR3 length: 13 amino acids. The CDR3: CASSSLPGAEQYF. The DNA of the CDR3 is TGTGCCAGCAGCTCATTGCCTGGAGCCGAGCAGTACTTC.

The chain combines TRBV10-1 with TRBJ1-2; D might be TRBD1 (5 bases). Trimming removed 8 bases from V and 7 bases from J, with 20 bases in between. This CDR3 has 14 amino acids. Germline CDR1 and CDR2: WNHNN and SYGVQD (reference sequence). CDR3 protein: CASPDKGRRPGYTF. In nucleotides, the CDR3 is TGCGCCAGCCCCGATAAGGGGAGGAGGCCTGGCTACACCTTC.

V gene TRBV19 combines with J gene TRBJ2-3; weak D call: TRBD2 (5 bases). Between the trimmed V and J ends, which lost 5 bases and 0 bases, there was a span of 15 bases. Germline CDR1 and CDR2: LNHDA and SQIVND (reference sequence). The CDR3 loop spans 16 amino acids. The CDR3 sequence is CASSFAQADSTDTQYF. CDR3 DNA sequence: TGTGCCAGTAGTTTTGCCCAAGCGGATAGCACAGATACGCAGTATTTT.

The CDR3 DNA is TGTGCCAGCAGCCTATCTCACGGGGGGATGAATGAGCAGTTCTTC. Protein sequence: CASSLSHGGMNEQFF. The chain uses TRBV11-3 and TRBJ2-1, with 7 bases matching TRBD2. CDR3 length equals 15 residues. Trimming at V came to 5 bases and at J to 7 bases, leaving 11 bases not matched to a gene. The germline V gene has CDR1 SGHNT and CDR2 YENEEA.

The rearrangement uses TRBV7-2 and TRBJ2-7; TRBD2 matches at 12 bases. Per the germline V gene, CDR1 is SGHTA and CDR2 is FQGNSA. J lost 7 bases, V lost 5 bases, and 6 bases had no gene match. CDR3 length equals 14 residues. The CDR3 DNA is TGTGCCAGCAGCCCAAGACTAGCGGGAGTTGAGCAGTACTTC. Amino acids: CASSPRLAGVEQYF.

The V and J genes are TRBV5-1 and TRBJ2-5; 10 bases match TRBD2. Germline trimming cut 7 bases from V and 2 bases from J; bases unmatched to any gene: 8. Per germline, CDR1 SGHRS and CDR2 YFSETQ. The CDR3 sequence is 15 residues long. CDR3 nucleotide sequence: TGCGCCAGCGCCCGAACAGCGGGAGGGCAAGAGACCCAGTACTTC. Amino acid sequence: CASARTAGGQETQYF.

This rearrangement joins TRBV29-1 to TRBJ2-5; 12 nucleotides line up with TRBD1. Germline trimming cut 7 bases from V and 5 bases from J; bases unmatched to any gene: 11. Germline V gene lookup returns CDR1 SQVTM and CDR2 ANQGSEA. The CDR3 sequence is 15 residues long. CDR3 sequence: CSAPWDRGLSETQYF. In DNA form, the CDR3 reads TGCAGCGCCCCTTGGGACAGGGGGCTTAGTGAGACCCAGTACTTC.

CDR3 loop: CASSLRYLAGGPLAKNIQYF. CDR3 bases: TGTGCCAGCAGTTTACGGTACCTAGCGGGAGGCCCTCTAGCCAAAAACATTCAGTACTTC. The chain recombines TRBV27 with TRBJ2-4; the match to TRBD2 covers 11 bases. The junction had 12 bases not matched to a gene; V was cut back by 2 bases and J by 0 bases. Germline CDR1 is MNHEY and CDR2 is SMNVEV (reference sequence). This CDR3 spans 20 amino acids.

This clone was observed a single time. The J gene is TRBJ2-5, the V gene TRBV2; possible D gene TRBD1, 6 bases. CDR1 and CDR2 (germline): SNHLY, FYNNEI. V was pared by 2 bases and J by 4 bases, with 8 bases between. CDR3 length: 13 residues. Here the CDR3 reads CASSEIRGETQYF. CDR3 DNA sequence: TGTGCCAGCAGTGAAATCAGGGGAGAGACCCAGTACTTC.

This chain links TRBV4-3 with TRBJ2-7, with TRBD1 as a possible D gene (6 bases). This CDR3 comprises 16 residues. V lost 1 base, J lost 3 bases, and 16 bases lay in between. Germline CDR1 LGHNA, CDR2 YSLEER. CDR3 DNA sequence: TGCGCCAGCAGCCAAGGTAGGGGTGTACAGGGCTACGAGCAGTACTTC. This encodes CASSQGRGVQGYEQYF.

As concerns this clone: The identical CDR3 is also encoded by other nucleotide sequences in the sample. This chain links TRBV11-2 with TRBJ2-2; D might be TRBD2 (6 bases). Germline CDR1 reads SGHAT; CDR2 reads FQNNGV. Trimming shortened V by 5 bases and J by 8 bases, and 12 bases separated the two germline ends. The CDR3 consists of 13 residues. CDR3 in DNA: TGTGCCAGCAGCCTTCTCGCGGGGGGGGAGCTGTTTTTT. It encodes CASSLLAGGELFF.

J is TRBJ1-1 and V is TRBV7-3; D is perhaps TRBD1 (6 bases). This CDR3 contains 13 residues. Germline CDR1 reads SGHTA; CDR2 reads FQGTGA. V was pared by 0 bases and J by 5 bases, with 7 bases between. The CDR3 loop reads CASSLTDRTEAFF. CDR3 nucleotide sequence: TGTGCCAGCAGCTTAACCGACAGGACTGAAGCTTTCTTT.

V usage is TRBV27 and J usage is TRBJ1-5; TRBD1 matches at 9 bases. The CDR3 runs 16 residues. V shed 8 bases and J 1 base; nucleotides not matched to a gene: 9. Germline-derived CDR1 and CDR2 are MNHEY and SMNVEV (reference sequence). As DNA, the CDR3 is TGTGCCAGCGGTTGGACAGGGGTTAGGAGCAATCAGCCCCAGCATTTT. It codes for CASGWTGVRSNQPQHF.

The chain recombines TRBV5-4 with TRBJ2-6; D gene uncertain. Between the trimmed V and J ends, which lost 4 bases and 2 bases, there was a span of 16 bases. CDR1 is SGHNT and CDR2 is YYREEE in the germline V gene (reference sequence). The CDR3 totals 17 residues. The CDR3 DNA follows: TGTGCCAGCAGCGCCCAGCGCGAATGGACTGGGGCCAACGTCCTGACTTTC. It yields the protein CASSAQREWTGANVLTF.